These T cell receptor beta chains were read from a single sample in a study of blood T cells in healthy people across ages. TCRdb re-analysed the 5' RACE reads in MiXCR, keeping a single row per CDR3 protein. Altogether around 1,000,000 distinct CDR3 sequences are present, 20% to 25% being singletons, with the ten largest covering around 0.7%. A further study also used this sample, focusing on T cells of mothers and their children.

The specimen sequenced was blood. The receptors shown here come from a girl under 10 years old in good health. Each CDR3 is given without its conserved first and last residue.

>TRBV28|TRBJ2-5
ASRDRGLETQY
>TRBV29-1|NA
SVVLAEGTQY
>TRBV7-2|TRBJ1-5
ASSFGRDQPQH
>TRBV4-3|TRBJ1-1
ASSEGGRSTEAF
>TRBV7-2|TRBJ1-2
ASSLAPVTGYGYT
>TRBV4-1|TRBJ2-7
ASSQVSGPGYEQY
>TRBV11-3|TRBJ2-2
ASSGSGALTGELF
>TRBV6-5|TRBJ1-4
ASRGFGEKLF
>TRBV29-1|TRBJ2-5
SVSRLAVTQETQY
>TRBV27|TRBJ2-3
ASSFLEAGGLGDTQY
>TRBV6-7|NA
ASSLRGGENEQF
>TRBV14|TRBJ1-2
ASSHPAGDNYGYT